One sample yielded the 10 T cell receptor beta chains listed below, sequenced in a study of metastatic and nonmetastatic thyroid tumors. TCRdb redid the clone calls on the PCR reads using MiXCR. The profile shows under 40,000 clones, approximately 16% of them singletons. Treatment of any kind had been given to no patient before thyroid surgery. The material sequenced was blood. Receptors were obtained from a female donor with papillary thyroid cancer or a benign thyroid nodule (not recorded which). Some clones in this sample may be carry-over from other donors' samples.

This clone was recorded a few times. The chain recombines TRBV28 with TRBJ1-6, with a possible D match to TRBD1 (5 bases). Germline V gene data show CDR1 as MDHEN and CDR2 as SYDVKM. This CDR3 region has 16 residues. Trimming pared 2 bases from V and 7 bases from J, leaving 15 bases between. The CDR3 here is CASSLTLTEPNSPLHF. The CDR3 bases are TGTGCCAGCAGTTTAACCTTGACAGAGCCCAATTCACCCCTCCACTTT.

This clone turned up a few times. The chain has TRBV6-1 and TRBJ2-7, with 7 bases matching TRBD1. The trim removed 3 bases at V and 9 bases at J, leaving 11 bases unmatched. Germline values: CDR1 MNHNS, CDR2 SASEGT. CDR3 length equals 14 residues. Here the CDR3 reads CASSDPGQCRLQYF. In nucleotides, the CDR3 is TGTGCCAGCAGTGATCCGGGACAGTGCAGATTGCAGTACTTC.

This clone showed up just a few times. This rearrangement joins TRBV6-1 to TRBJ2-2; 8 bases agree with TRBD1. CDR3 size: 16 residues. Germline CDR1 reads MNHNS; CDR2 reads SASEGT. The junction had 7 bases not matched to a gene; V was cut back by 1 base and J by 6 bases. The CDR3 region has the DNA TGTGCCAGCAGTGAAGTTTCAGGGACAGGTCCCGGGGAGCTGTTTTTT. Translation: CASSEVSGTGPGELFF.

This clone was seen more than once but under ten times. Within the sample, other DNA sequences also encode this same CDR3. The chain links TRBV11-2 to TRBJ2-1; 7 bases align to TRBD2. V was clipped by 9 bases and J by 3 bases; unmatched bases: 11. The CDR3 loop spans 15 amino acids. Germline V gene lookup returns CDR1 SGHAT and CDR2 FQNNGV. The chain's CDR3 is CASSPGTSDYNEQFF. The CDR3, as DNA: TGTGCCAGTAGCCCTGGTACTAGCGACTACAATGAGCAGTTCTTC.

As for this clone: Because it lacks the conserved phenylalanine or tryptophan at the end, this CDR3 is likely a read error. The V gene is TRBV5-1, the J gene TRBJ1-2; D gene unclear. Germline lookup yields CDR1 SGHRS and CDR2 YFSETQ. The CDR3 is 13 residues long. CDR3 protein: CASSVAGNYCYTV. The DNA of the CDR3 is TGCGCCAGCAGCGTGGCGGGGAACTATTGCTACACCGTC.

By share of the sample, this clone is medium-sized. The gene calls are TRBV20-1 and TRBJ1-1; TRBD1 might be the D (6 bases). The CDR3 extends over 13 amino acids. V was trimmed by 6 bases and J by 1 base, leaving 12 bases between them. Germline CDR1 DFQATT, CDR2 SNEGSKA (reference sequence). CDR3 loop: CSAAGTPNTEAFF. The CDR3 nucleotides are TGCAGTGCCGCCGGGACACCGAACACTGAAGCTTTCTTT.

The chain combines TRBV20-1 with TRBJ2-7; the match to TRBD2 covers 9 bases. The CDR3 has 16 residues. Germline CDR1 is DFQATT and CDR2 is SNEGSKA (reference sequence). The ends lost 4 bases at V and 5 bases at J; junction bases unmatched: 15. The CDR3: CSAKSELAGRVDEQYF. The CDR3 DNA reads as TGCAGTGCTAAATCAGAACTAGCGGGCCGCGTCGACGAGCAGTACTTC.

This clone showed up many times. The rearrangement joins TRBV19 to TRBJ2-1; D remains ambiguous. V was pared by 0 bases and J by 7 bases, with 7 bases between. Germline lookup yields CDR1 LNHDA and CDR2 SQIVND (reference sequence). The CDR3 sequence is 13 residues long. This CDR3 is CASSIDEVNEQFF. The CDR3 DNA reads as TGTGCCAGTAGTATAGATGAAGTAAATGAGCAGTTCTTC.

The genes are TRBV14 and TRBJ2-7, with unresolved D. Germline CDR1 SGHDN, CDR2 FVKESK. Trimming stripped 0 bases from V and 4 bases from J, with 7 bases between. CDR3 length: 13 amino acids. The CDR3 sequence: CASSQERFYEQYF. The CDR3 DNA is TGTGCCAGCAGCCAAGAGAGGTTTTACGAGCAGTACTTC.

Of note for this clone: It may be a read error: a sequence one base away is much more abundant. This chain connects TRBV30 to TRBJ2-3; no reliable D call. Germline V CDR1 and CDR2: GTSNPN, SVGIG (reference sequence). The CDR3 consists of 13 residues. In nucleotides, the CDR3 is TGTGCCCGGAGTCTCTCGACCACAGATACGCAGTATTTT. Protein product: CARSLSTTDTQYF.